Reported below is one T cell receptor beta chain. Antigen specificity is unknown. A multiplex PCR was run with 60 Vbeta primers and 13 Jbeta primers. TCRdb's copy holds only in-frame clones and misses some; the assay was immunoSEQ multiplex PCR. The table has around 150,000 clones, about 80% seen once. This entry is derived from a study of cytomegalovirus exposure and HLA in healthy donors. Whole-study findings and limits: TCR beta V- and J-gene trimming was later associated with a missense DCLRE1C variant. A later look showed TCR association rates differing by HLA locus, highest for DRB1 and lowest for HLA-C.

V shed 4 bases, J shed 3 bases, and the junction held 4 bases outside the gene matches. Germline V gene data show CDR1 as SGHDT and CDR2 as YYEEEE. CDR3 length: 13 amino acids. This receptor was obtained from a girl aged 5-17 years in good health and CMV-seropositive. The chain links TRBV5-6 to TRBJ2-7; 7 positions match TRBD1. The sequenced sample consisted of PBMCs. CDR3 residues: CASSPRQGYEQYF. In DNA form, the CDR3 reads TGTGCCAGCAGCCCTCGACAGGGCTACGAGCAGTACTTC.